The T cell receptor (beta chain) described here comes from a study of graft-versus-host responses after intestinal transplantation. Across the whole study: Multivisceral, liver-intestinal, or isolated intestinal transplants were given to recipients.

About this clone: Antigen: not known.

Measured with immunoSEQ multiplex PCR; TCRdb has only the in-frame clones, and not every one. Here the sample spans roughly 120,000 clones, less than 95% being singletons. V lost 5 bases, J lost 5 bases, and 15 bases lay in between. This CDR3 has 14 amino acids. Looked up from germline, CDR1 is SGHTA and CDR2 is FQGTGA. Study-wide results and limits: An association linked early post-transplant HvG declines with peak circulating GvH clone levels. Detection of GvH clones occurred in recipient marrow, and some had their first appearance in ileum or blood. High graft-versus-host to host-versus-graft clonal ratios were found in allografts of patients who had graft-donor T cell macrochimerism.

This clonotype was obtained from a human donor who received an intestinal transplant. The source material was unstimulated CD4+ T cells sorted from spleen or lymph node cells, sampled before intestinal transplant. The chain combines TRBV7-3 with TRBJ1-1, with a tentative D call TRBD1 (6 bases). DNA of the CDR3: TGTGCCAGCAGCCGGGATGGGGGCTTAACTGAAGCTTTCTTT. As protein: CASSRDGGLTEAFF.